The 23 T cell receptor beta chains in this list originate from one sample, sequenced in a study of cytomegalovirus exposure and HLA in healthy donors. TCRdb's copy holds only in-frame clones and misses some; the assay was immunoSEQ multiplex PCR. The sample has under 250,000 clones; just over 90% are singletons. What was sequenced was PBMCs. These receptors were obtained from a woman aged 18 to 35 in good health and CMV-seronegative.

The V call is TRBV20-1, the J call TRBJ1-4; D remains unclear. V gave up 3 bases and J gave up 8 bases, with 7 bases separating them. Germline V lookup: CDR1 DFQATT, CDR2 SNEGSKA (reference sequence). There are 11 residues in the CDR3. This CDR3 is CSASRREKLFF. CDR3 DNA sequence: TGCAGTGCTAGCAGGAGGGAAAAACTGTTTTTT.

The genes are TRBV27 and TRBJ2-7; no clear D. The length of the CDR3 is 13 residues. CDR1 and CDR2 (germline): MNHEY, SMNVEV (reference sequence). Trimming took off 6 bases at V and 0 bases at J, with 9 bases between the two ends. This chain's CDR3 is CASRKINSYEQYF. In DNA, the CDR3 is TGTGCCAGCAGAAAAATTAACTCCTACGAGCAGTACTTC.

The chain joins TRBV29-1 to TRBJ2-1, with TRBD2 as a possible D gene (6 bases). The germline gives CDR1 SQVTM, CDR2 ANQGSEA. CDR3 length equals 17 residues. V was pared by 3 bases and J by 0 bases, with 18 bases between. The chain's CDR3 is CSVDGVWEEDSYNEQFF. CDR3 nucleotide sequence: TGCAGCGTTGACGGGGTGTGGGAGGAAGACTCCTACAATGAGCAGTTCTTC.

The chain has TRBV19 and TRBJ1-1; no clear D gene. V was pared by 2 bases and J by 10 bases, with 17 bases between. Germline assignment: CDR1 LNHDA and CDR2 SQIVND (reference sequence). The CDR3 length is 14 residues. The CDR3 nucleotides read TGTGCCAGTAGTATAAGCGGACCCTTTCATGGAGCTTTCTTT. It is translated as CASSISGPFHGAFF.

This sequence joins TRBV30 and TRBJ1-1; D uncertain. The germline V gene encodes CDR1 GTSNPN and CDR2 SVGIG (reference sequence). V lost 3 bases and J lost 0, with 14 bases in between. The CDR3 runs to 15 residues. The CDR3 region has the DNA TGTGCCTGGAGCAGCCTAGGCCCCATGAACACTGAAGCTTTCTTT. It codes for CAWSSLGPMNTEAFF. Based on the CDR3 plus reference TRBV30 and TRBJ1-1, the full variable domain is SQTIHQWPATLVQPVGSPLSLECTVEGTSNPNLYWYRQAAGRGLQLLFYSVGIGQISSEVPQNLSASRPQDRQFILSSKKLLLSDSGFYLCAWSSLGPMNTEAFFGQGTRLTVV.

The chain is built from TRBV19 and TRBJ1-1; TRBD1 matches 7 bases. The germline V gene encodes CDR1 LNHDA and CDR2 SQIVND (reference sequence). This CDR3 spans 13 amino acids. V lost 7 bases to trimming and J lost 6 bases; unmatched junction nucleotides: 8. The CDR3 nucleotides read TGTGCCAGTACCCAGACAGGGAGTGCTGAAGCTTTCTTT. Translation: CASTQTGSAEAFF. The variable domain in full, completed from reference TRBV19 and TRBJ1-1, reads DGGITQSPKYLFRKEGQNVTLSCEQNLNHDAMYWYRQDPGQGLRLIYYSQIVNDFQKGDIAEGYSVSREKKESFPLTVTSAQKNPTAFYLCASTQTGSAEAFFGQGTRLTVV.

The V gene is TRBV5-1, the J gene TRBJ2-6; D perhaps matches TRBD1 (6 bases). Germline assignment: CDR1 SGHRS and CDR2 YFSETQ. CDR3 length: 14 residues. Trimming took 4 bases from V and 2 from J, leaving 7 bases between them. Here the CDR3 DNA reads TGCGCCAGCAGCCGGACAGCTGGGGCCAACGTCCTGACTTTC. It specifies CASSRTAGANVLTF.

V and J are TRBV29-1 and TRBJ1-2, with a weak D call TRBD1 (6 bases). The V gene's germline CDR1 is SQVTM and CDR2 ANQGSEA. Trimming stripped 2 bases from V and 7 bases from J, with 14 bases between. The CDR3 is made up of 13 amino acids. For the CDR3, the DNA is TGCAGCGTTGAAATACAGGGTCGTTTTGGCTACACCTTC. Protein product: CSVEIQGRFGYTF.

This clone is a singleton in its sample. This chain uses TRBV5-1 with TRBJ2-7, with TRBD1 as a possible D gene (5 bases). This CDR3 is 14 amino acids long. Germline V lookup: CDR1 SGHRS, CDR2 YFSETQ. Between the trimmed V and J ends, which lost 5 bases and 2 bases, there was a span of 14 bases. The CDR3 here is CASSPTPGPYEQYF. The CDR3 region has the DNA TGCGCCAGCAGTCCGACCCCAGGGCCCTACGAGCAGTACTTC.

This clone appeared a few times. V is TRBV11-2 and J is TRBJ1-2, with TRBD1 identical over 9 bases. J gave up 7 bases and V 4 bases, and 10 bases lay outside the gene matches. Germline V CDR1 and CDR2: SGHAT, FQNNGV. This CDR3 comprises 15 residues. CDR3 nucleotide sequence: TGTGCCAGCAGCTGGCCGGGACAGGGTATTGGTGGCTACACCTTC. Protein product: CASSWPGQGIGGYTF.

The chain links TRBV6-1 to TRBJ1-2, with D tentatively TRBD1 (6 bases). Deletions cut 5 bases from V and 4 bases from J, with 17 bases between. This CDR3 has 15 residues. In germline, CDR1 is MNHNS, CDR2 SASEGT. CDR3: CASSPIKDRLYGYTF. DNA of the CDR3: TGTGCCAGCAGTCCCATAAAGGACAGACTCTATGGCTACACCTTC.

The V call is TRBV19, the J call TRBJ1-5; 7 nucleotides match TRBD1. This CDR3 spans 16 amino acids. V was pared by 5 bases and J by 3 bases, with 10 bases of the junction left unmatched. CDR1 and CDR2 from the germline V gene are LNHDA and SQIVND (reference sequence). DNA for the CDR3: TGTGCCAGTAGTCCGCGCCGACAGGGCTCCAATCAGCCCCAGCATTTT. Encoded protein: CASSPRRQGSNQPQHF. The full variable domain, rest sourced from reference TRBV19 and TRBJ1-5, is DGGITQSPKYLFRKEGQNVTLSCEQNLNHDAMYWYRQDPGQGLRLIYYSQIVNDFQKGDIAEGYSVSREKKESFPLTVTSAQKNPTAFYLCASSPRRQGSNQPQHFGDGTRLSIL.

This sequence joins TRBV7-2 and TRBJ2-3, with D unclear. There are 12 residues in the CDR3. V lost 1 base, J lost 7 bases, and 6 bases lay in between. The germline V gene encodes CDR1 SGHTA and CDR2 FQGNSA. The CDR3 sequence is CASSLDSYTQYF. The CDR3, as DNA: TGTGCCAGCAGCTTAGACAGCTATACGCAGTATTTT.

V and J are TRBV19 and TRBJ1-1, with D possibly being TRBD1 (6 bases). The CDR3 length is 15 residues. Germline CDR1 and CDR2: LNHDA and SQIVND (reference sequence). V lost 7 bases and J 1 base, leaving 16 bases between the germline ends. The CDR3 region is CASKVLGARNTEAFF. The CDR3 nucleotides read TGTGCCAGTAAGGTGTTGGGGGCCCGGAACACTGAAGCTTTCTTT.

V is TRBV5-6 and J is TRBJ1-5; TRBD1 agrees at 9 bases. The CDR3 spans 15 residues. Germline trimming cut 2 bases from V and 5 bases from J; bases unmatched to any gene: 5. The germline V gene encodes CDR1 SGHDT and CDR2 YYEEEE. The CDR3 here is CASSLGDRADQPQHF. CDR3 DNA sequence: TGTGCCAGCAGCTTAGGGGACAGGGCCGATCAGCCCCAGCATTTT.

This chain uses TRBV5-1 with TRBJ2-2; no clear D. V was pared by 4 bases and J by 3 bases, with 16 bases between. This CDR3 contains 16 residues. Germline V gene sequence: CDR1 SGHRS, CDR2 YFSETQ. CDR3 in DNA: TGCGCCAGCAGCCGATCGTCCCATTCGGACACCGGGGAGCTGTTTTTT. It yields the protein CASSRSSHSDTGELFF.

This clone was seen just once. The rearrangement joins TRBV10-1 to TRBJ2-2; TRBD2 might be the D (5 bases). V shed 6 bases and J shed 2 bases, with 10 bases lying between them. Germline loops: CDR1 WNHNN, CDR2 SYGVQD (reference sequence). The CDR3 is 14 amino acids. Written as DNA, the CDR3 is TGCGCCAGCAGAGAGGGCCCAAACACCGGGGAGCTGTTTTTT. Translating it yields CASREGPNTGELFF.

The V gene is TRBV7-8, the J gene TRBJ2-7, with D maybe TRBD2 (5 bases). Germline V gives CDR1 SGHVS, CDR2 FQNEAQ. Trimming stripped 5 bases from V and 2 bases from J, with 22 bases between. The CDR3 extends over 17 amino acids. CDR3 coding DNA: TGTGCCAGCAGCCCCCCCCAGACTAAAGCGACCACCTACGAGCAGTACTTC. Translated, it gives CASSPPQTKATTYEQYF.

The rearrangement links TRBV5-4 to TRBJ2-2, with TRBD2 identical over 13 bases. The CDR3 sequence is 15 residues long. V trimming: 5 bases; J trimming: 6 bases; junction bases outside the gene matches: 4. Germline V gene data show CDR1 as SGHNT and CDR2 as YYREEE (reference sequence). The CDR3 nucleotides read TGTGCCAGCAGGCCGGGACTAGCGGGACCCGGGGAGCTGTTTTTT. Protein: CASRPGLAGPGELFF.

This clone was observed a few times. The J gene is TRBJ1-1, the V gene TRBV6-6; D is ambiguous. Trimming removed 5 bases from V and 4 bases from J, with 11 bases in between. The CDR3 totals 13 residues. CDR1 MNHNY and CDR2 SVGAGI come from the germline V gene (reference sequence). This CDR3 is CASSPPEGTEAFF. In DNA, the CDR3 is TGTGCCAGCAGTCCCCCGGAGGGCACTGAAGCTTTCTTT.

The chain recombines TRBV5-4 with TRBJ2-1; D not certain. The CDR3 loop spans 11 amino acids. Germline CDR1 SGHNT, CDR2 YYREEE (reference sequence). Trimming took 4 bases from V and 7 from J, leaving 6 bases between them. DNA of the CDR3: TGTGCCAGCAGCCTAACGAATGAGCAGTTCTTC. It translates to CASSLTNEQFF.

V is TRBV4-2 and J is TRBJ2-7; tentatively, D is TRBD2 (6 bases). Germline V gene data show CDR1 as LGHNA and CDR2 as YNFKEQ. V was cut by 0 bases and J by 5 bases, with 14 bases left in between. The CDR3 is made up of 15 amino acids. CDR3 sequence (DNA): TGTGCCAGCAGCCAAGAAGGCGGGAATCTGGACGAGCAGTACTTC. Translating gives CASSQEGGNLDEQYF.

V is TRBV7-9 and J is TRBJ2-5, with a tentative D call TRBD1 (7 bases). The CDR3 sequence is 13 residues long. V was pared by 4 bases and J by 4 bases, with 10 bases between. Germline lookup yields CDR1 SEHNR and CDR2 FQNEAQ (reference sequence). The CDR3 sequence is CASSYRGGETQYF. The CDR3 nucleotides read TGTGCCAGCAGCTACAGGGGAGGAGAGACCCAGTACTTC.